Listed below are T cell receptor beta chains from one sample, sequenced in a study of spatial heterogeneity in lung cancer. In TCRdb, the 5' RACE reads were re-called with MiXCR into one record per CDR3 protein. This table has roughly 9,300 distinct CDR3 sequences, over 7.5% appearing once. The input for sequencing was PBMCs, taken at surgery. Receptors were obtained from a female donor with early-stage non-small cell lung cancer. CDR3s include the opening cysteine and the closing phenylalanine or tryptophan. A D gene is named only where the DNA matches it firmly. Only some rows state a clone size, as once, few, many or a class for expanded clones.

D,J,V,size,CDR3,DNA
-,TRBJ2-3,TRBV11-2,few,CASSSGADTDTQYF,TGTGCCAGCAGCTCCGGGGCAGACACAGATACGCAGTATTTT
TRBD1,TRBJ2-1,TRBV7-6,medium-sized,CASSIGQGVINEQFF,TGTGCCAGCAGCATAGGACAGGGGGTGATCAATGAGCAGTTCTTC
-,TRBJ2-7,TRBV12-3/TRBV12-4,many,CASSTGTGYGEQYF,TGTGCCAGCAGTACCGGGACGGGTTACGGCGAGCAGTACTTC
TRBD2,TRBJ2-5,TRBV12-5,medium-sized,CASGLAGGGRAETQYF,TGTGCTAGTGGTTTGGCAGGAGGCGGGAGAGCAGAGACCCAGTACTTC
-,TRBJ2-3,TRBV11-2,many,CASRRLGNTQYF,TGTGCCAGCAGGAGATTGGGTAATACGCAGTATTTT
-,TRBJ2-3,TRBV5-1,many,CASSFRAGPTDTQYF,TGCGCCAGCAGCTTCAGGGCGGGCCCCACAGATACGCAGTATTTT
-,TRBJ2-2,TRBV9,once,CASSVAAGLNTGELFF,TGTGCCAGCAGCGTAGCGGCAGGTCTTAACACCGGGGAGCTGTTTTTT
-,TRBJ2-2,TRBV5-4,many,CASRPEAGATGELFF,TGTGCCAGCAGGCCTGAGGCGGGGGCCACCGGGGAGCTGTTTTTT
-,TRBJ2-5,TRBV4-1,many,CASSQDLTLQETQYF,TGCGCCAGCAGCCAAGATTTGACTTTACAAGAGACCCAGTACTTC
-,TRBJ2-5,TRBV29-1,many,CSVGQNQETQYF,TGCAGCGTTGGACAGAACCAAGAGACCCAGTACTTC
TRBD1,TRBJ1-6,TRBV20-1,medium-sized,CSARTGGPFYNSPLHF,TGCAGTGCACGGACAGGGGGCCCCTTCTATAATTCACCCCTCCACTTT
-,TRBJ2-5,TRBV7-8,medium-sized,CASSLEGKYQETQYF,TGTGCCAGCAGCTTAGAGGGTAAATACCAAGAGACCCAGTACTTC
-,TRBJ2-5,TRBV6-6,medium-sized,CASSYELVVYF,TGTGCCAGCAGTTACGAGCTAGTCGTCTACTTC
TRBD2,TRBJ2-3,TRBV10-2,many,CASSEWRGRGVDTQYF,TGCGCCAGCAGTGAGTGGCGCGGGAGAGGGGTAGATACGCAGTATTTT
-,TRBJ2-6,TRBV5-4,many,CASSSGDLSGANVLTF,TGTGCCAGTTCATCCGGGGACCTCAGTGGGGCCAACGTCCTGACTTTC
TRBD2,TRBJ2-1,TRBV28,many,CASSLWGSSGSMNEQFF,TGTGCCAGCAGTTTATGGGGTTCTAGCGGGAGTATGAATGAGCAGTTCTTC
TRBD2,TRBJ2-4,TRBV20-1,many,CSASRGVLAKNIQYF,TGCAGTGCTAGTCGGGGGGTGCTAGCCAAAAACATTCAGTACTTC
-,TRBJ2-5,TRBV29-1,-,CSVITGLRETQYF,TGCAGCGTCATTACAGGGTTGAGAGAGACCCAGTACTTC
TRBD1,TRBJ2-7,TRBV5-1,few,CASSSSGTAYEQYF,TGCGCCAGCAGCTCCTCCGGGACAGCCTACGAGCAGTACTTC
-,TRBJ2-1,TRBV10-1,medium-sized,CASSEKGGRLNEQFF,TGCGCCAGCAGTGAGAAGGGAGGCCGACTCAATGAGCAGTTCTTC
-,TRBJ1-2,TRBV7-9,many,CASSETQPGPYGYTF,TGTGCCAGCAGCGAGACCCAGCCAGGGCCCTATGGCTACACCTTC
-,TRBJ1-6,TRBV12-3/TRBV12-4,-,CASSLGRTINSPLHF,TGTGCCAGCAGTTTAGGACGGACGATTAATTCACCCCTCCACTTT
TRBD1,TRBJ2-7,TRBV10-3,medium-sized,CAILRDRGSEQYF,TGTGCCATCCTCCGGGACAGGGGGTCCGAGCAGTACTTC
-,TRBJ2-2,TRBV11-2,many,CASSDGTPAGELFF,TGTGCCAGCAGCGACGGGACACCCGCCGGGGAGCTGTTTTTT
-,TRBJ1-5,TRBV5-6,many,CASSLGPFYSNQPQHF,TGTGCCAGCAGCTTGGGCCCCTTTTATAGCAATCAGCCCCAGCATTTT
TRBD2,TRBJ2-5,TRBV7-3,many,CASSPNPGGETQYF,TGTGCCAGCAGCCCGAACCCGGGAGGGGAGACCCAGTACTTC
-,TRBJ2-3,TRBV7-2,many,CASSPPGTDTQYF,TGTGCCAGCAGCCCACCGGGCACAGATACGCAGTATTTT
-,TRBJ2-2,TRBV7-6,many,CASSFGNTGELFF,TGTGCCAGCAGCTTCGGGAACACCGGGGAGCTGTTTTTT
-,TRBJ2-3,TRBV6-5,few,CASSYSLTGGRFDTQYF,TGTGCCAGCAGTTACTCGCTCACAGGCGGAAGGTTTGATACGCAGTATTTT
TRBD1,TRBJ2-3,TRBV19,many,CASRERQGTQYF,TGTGCCAGTAGGGAAAGACAGGGAACGCAGTATTTT
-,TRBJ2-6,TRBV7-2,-,CASSQRTSGANVLTF,TGTGCCAGCAGCCAGCGGACATCTGGGGCCAACGTCCTGACTTTC